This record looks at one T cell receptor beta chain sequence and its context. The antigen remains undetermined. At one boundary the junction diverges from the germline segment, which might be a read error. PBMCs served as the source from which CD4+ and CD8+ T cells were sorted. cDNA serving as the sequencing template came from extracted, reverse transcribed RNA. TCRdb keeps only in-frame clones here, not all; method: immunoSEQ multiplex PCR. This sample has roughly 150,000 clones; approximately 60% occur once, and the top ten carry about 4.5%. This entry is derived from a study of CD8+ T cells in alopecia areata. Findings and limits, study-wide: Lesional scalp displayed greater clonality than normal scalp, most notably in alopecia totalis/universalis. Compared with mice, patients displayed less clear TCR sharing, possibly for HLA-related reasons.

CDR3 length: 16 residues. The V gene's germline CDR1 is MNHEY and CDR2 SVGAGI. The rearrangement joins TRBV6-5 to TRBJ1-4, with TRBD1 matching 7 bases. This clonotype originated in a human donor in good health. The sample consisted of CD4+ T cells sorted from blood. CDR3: CASSYSKGTANEKLFF. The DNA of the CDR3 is TGTGCCAGCAGTTACTCGAAAGGGACAGCTAACGAAAAACTGTTTTTT.